The entry that follows covers one T cell receptor (beta chain) sequence. What it binds is not known. The TCR beta cDNA libraries contained unique molecular identifiers. With roughly 1 to 11 million T cells as the source, 450,000 to 600,000 cDNA molecules resulted. TCRdb fed the PCR reads into MiXCR, producing one record per CDR3 protein. Of about 460,000 distinct CDR3 sequences in the sample, around 40% are singletons; the top ten hold 9.5% to 13%. This CDR3 spans 15 amino acids. V gave up 4 bases and J gave up 1 base, with 11 bases separating them. Germline values: CDR1 MDHEN, CDR2 SYDVKM. The data were obtained in a study of post-analysis software for immune sequencing data. Regarding the study as a whole: Strong same-batch co-clustering of samples appeared with F measure clustering. Four to six TRBV segments, including TRBV5-6, TRBV5-1 and TRBV20-1, were more frequent in patients than controls. The study found significantly lower normalized Chao1 diversity in multiple sclerosis patients than in controls.

The chain carries TRBV28 and TRBJ1-5; tentatively, D is TRBD1 (6 bases). This receptor was identified in a girl aged 5-17 years with multiple sclerosis. The sequenced material came from blood. Written as DNA, the CDR3 is TGTGCCAGCAGTTCGCCGACAGGCAGCAATCAGCCCCAGCATTTT. Protein sequence: CASSSPTGSNQPQHF.